This T cell receptor beta chain was sequenced in a study of blood T cell repertoires in COVID-19 (TCRdb year 2020). Broadly, across the study: The collaborator samples originated in the United States, Italy and Spain and spanned the acute and convalescent phases of COVID-19. Nearly every sample came with metadata listing a de-identified subject ID, COVID-19 status, age in years and sex. The samples were drawn from two sources: the first 160 participants of the ongoing ImmuneRACE study, and fewer than 1,500 subjects contributed by 6 global collaborators. The material from the prospective study consisted of cDNA or gDNA derived from T cells, B-cell-depleted T cells, or PBMCs. Subjects who had been exposed to COVID-19, were actively infected with it, or had recovered from it provided the deeply sampled blood TCRbeta repertoires that made up the dataset. Where HLA class I and class II types were available, the types were taken from metadata supplied by the sample provider, not from assay-based typing. The repertoires were made available in a free public database intended to serve as a resource for research on the immune response to SARS-CoV-2. What the study reported, not specific to this receptor: The quantity of clinical and demographic metadata differed by source and by participant and was supplied without curation.

Points on this clone: It has no known antigen specificity. Base qualities are not provided; no much larger clone lies one nucleotide away.

TCRbeta CDR3 regions were amplified from genomic DNA by means of the immunoSEQ Assay, a bias-controlled multiplex PCR. The study's own analysis went as follows. The number of nucleated cells in each sample was estimated from the amplification of reference gene primers within the assay. Sequence reads were collapsed and filtered to measure the absolute abundance of every unique TCRbeta CDR3 rearrangement. For each sample, productive Simpson clonality was calculated by taking the square root of Simpson's diversity index across productive rearrangements. TCRdb's version of the immuneACCESS table is confined to in-frame rearrangements and falls short of the full clone set. An unresolved V gene accounts for under half of the shortfall where checked; the remainder is of unknown origin. V and J calls and clone size are those listed in that table; D and trimming were worked out from the DNA. The sample has more than 200,000 clones on record, roughly nine tenths of them singletons. About 2.2% of the sample belongs to the ten largest clones.

Collaborating institutions collected whole blood in K2EDTA tubes following their own protocols. For TCRbeta analysis, collaborator samples were shipped as frozen whole blood, as isolated PBMCs, or as DNA extracted from either sample type. The CDR3 has 15 amino acids, counting the end cysteine and phenylalanine. The read is trimmed to its CDR3 DNA, 45 bases read in frame from base 1. The germline V gene encodes CDR1 SGHDT and CDR2 YYEEEE. Trimming accounts for 0 bases at V and 12 bases at J, while the number of junction bases matched to no gene is 6. The V and J segments used are TRBV5-6 and TRBJ1-6, and 10 junctional nucleotides match TRBD1. Material: peripheral blood. The clonotype was recovered from a woman between 50 and 59 years old with acute or convalescent COVID-19. The nucleotide sequence reads as follows: TGTGCCAGCAGCTTGGTGGGGACAGGGGTCGAACCCCTCCACTTT. This sequence encodes CASSLVGTGVEPLHF.